These 23 T cell receptor beta chains originate from one sample sequenced in a study of blood T cell repertoires in COVID-19. The method was immunoSEQ multiplex PCR; TCRdb's version includes in-frame clones alone and lacks a portion of them. The sample holds about 200,000 clones, approximately 90% seen once. Sequencing used peripheral blood. These receptors were obtained from a man in his sixties with COVID-19, enrolled during active disease.

This rearrangement joins TRBV6-1 to TRBJ1-5; 9 nucleotides agree with TRBD1. Per the germline V gene, CDR1 is MNHNS and CDR2 is SASEGT. This CDR3 is built from 15 residues. The V segment lost 3 bases and the J segment 9 bases; nucleotides outside the gene matches: 9. This CDR3 reads CASSESGTGRGPQHF. Here the CDR3 DNA reads TGTGCCAGCAGTGAGTCCGGGACAGGGCGAGGGCCCCAGCATTTT.

V and J are TRBV11-1 and TRBJ1-2; 11 nucleotides match TRBD1. V lost 4 bases and J lost 4; bases outside the gene matches: 8. Germline CDR1 is SGHAT and CDR2 is FQDESV (reference sequence). The CDR3 extends over 16 amino acids. In DNA form, the CDR3 reads TGTGCCAGCAGCTCACCCTGGGACAGGGGGGGCTATGGCTACACCTTC. This encodes CASSSPWDRGGYGYTF.

The V and J genes are TRBV27 and TRBJ2-3; D is uncertain. V was pared by 5 bases and J by 0 bases, with 9 bases between. Looked up from germline, CDR1 is MNHEY and CDR2 is SMNVEV (reference sequence). The CDR3 totals 14 residues. CDR3 sequence reads: CASSGVTSTDTQYF. The CDR3 DNA reads as TGTGCCAGCAGTGGAGTTACTAGCACAGATACGCAGTATTTT.

This sequence joins TRBV6-4 and TRBJ2-1; TRBD2 aligns across 10 bases. Germline V lookup: CDR1 MRHNA, CDR2 SNTAGT. With 7 bases clipped from V and 15 bases from J, the junction kept 24 bases outside the gene matches. The CDR3 has 17 amino acids. The CDR3 spells CASTIRGLAVRMEIVFF. The CDR3 region has the DNA TGTGCCAGCACAATTCGAGGACTAGCGGTACGCATGGAGATTGTGTTCTTC.

The table lists this clone with a few counts. CDR3 region: CASSPARATNTGELFF. The CDR3 DNA reads TGCGCCAGCAGCCCTGCCAGGGCTACGAACACCGGGGAGCTGTTTTTT. The chain combines TRBV5-1 with TRBJ2-2, with D maybe TRBD1 (5 bases). V shed 4 bases and J shed 0 bases, with 13 bases lying between them. The CDR3 length is 16 residues. Looked up from germline, CDR1 is SGHRS and CDR2 is YFSETQ.

This chain links TRBV19 with TRBJ1-1; TRBD1 matches at 7 bases. The ends lost 10 bases at V and 4 bases at J; junction bases unmatched: 9. Germline CDR1 reads LNHDA; CDR2 reads SQIVND (reference sequence). This CDR3 spans 13 amino acids. CDR3: CATHQRGRTEAFF. In nucleotides, the CDR3 is TGTGCCACCCACCAGAGGGGGCGCACTGAAGCTTTCTTT. Full variable domain (outside the CDR3, taken from reference TRBV19 and TRBJ1-1): DGGITQSPKYLFRKEGQNVTLSCEQNLNHDAMYWYRQDPGQGLRLIYYSQIVNDFQKGDIAEGYSVSREKKESFPLTVTSAQKNPTAFYLCATHQRGRTEAFFGQGTRLTVV.

The chain uses TRBV7-8 and TRBJ2-1; TRBD2 agrees at 8 bases. The junction had 4 bases not matched to a gene; V was cut back by 0 bases and J by 3 bases. Germline loops: CDR1 SGHVS, CDR2 FQNEAQ. The CDR3 spans 16 residues. The CDR3 reads CASSLAAGGLYNEQFF. CDR3 DNA sequence: TGTGCCAGCAGCTTAGCGGCGGGGGGCCTCTACAATGAGCAGTTCTTC.

The V gene is TRBV29-1, the J gene TRBJ2-1; TRBD1 agrees at 12 bases. The CDR3 is 16 residues long. J was trimmed by 0 bases and V by 5 bases; bases with no gene match: 5. In germline, CDR1 is SQVTM, CDR2 ANQGSEA. CDR3 DNA sequence: TGCAGCGTTAGGGACAGGGGGCAGAGCTCCTACAATGAGCAGTTCTTC. Encoded protein: CSVRDRGQSSYNEQFF.

V gene TRBV3-1 (or the pseudogene TRBV3-2) combines with J gene TRBJ1-2; 10 nucleotides line up with TRBD1. J lost 14 bases, V lost 1 base, and 7 bases had no gene match. Looked up from germline, CDR1 is LGHDT and CDR2 is YNNKEL (reference sequence). The CDR3 totals 13 residues. The CDR3, as DNA: TGTGCCAGCAGCCAAGTACAGACAGGGGGCGGTACCTTC. It specifies CASSQVQTGGGTF.

This rearrangement joins TRBV15 to TRBJ2-1, with 9 positions matching TRBD2. CDR1 LNHNV and CDR2 YYDKDF come from the germline V gene (reference sequence). The junction had 10 bases not matched to a gene; V was cut back by 3 bases and J by 7 bases. This CDR3 comprises 16 residues. The CDR3 bases are TGTGCCACCAGCAGGGGTAGCGGGGGAAGGAGGAATGAGCAGTTCTTC. It yields the protein CATSRGSGGRRNEQFF. The full variable domain, in which reference TRBV15 and TRBJ2-1 provide the parts outside the CDR3, is DAMVIQNPRYQVTQFGKPVTLSCSQTLNHNVMYWYQQKSSQAPKLLFHYYDKDFNNEADTPDNFQSRRPNTSFCFLDIRSPGLGDTAMYLCATSRGSGGRRNEQFFGPGTRLTVL.

The gene calls are TRBV5-1 and TRBJ2-7; no clear D gene. The germline V gene encodes CDR1 SGHRS and CDR2 YFSETQ. Trimming removed 0 bases at V and 5 bases at J, with 18 bases between. The CDR3 sequence is 16 residues long. CDR3 residues: CASSLAVSLEWDEQYF. The CDR3 bases are TGCGCCAGCAGCTTGGCTGTAAGCCTAGAGTGGGACGAGCAGTACTTC.

J is TRBJ1-1 and V is TRBV5-5, with 8 bases matching TRBD1. This CDR3 contains 16 residues. The J segment lost 2 bases and the V segment lost 3 bases, leaving 9 bases of the junction unmatched. Germline values: CDR1 SGHKS, CDR2 YYEKEE (reference sequence). CDR3 residues: CASSSAPTGVNTEAFF. The CDR3 DNA sequence: TGTGCCAGCAGCTCCGCTCCGACAGGGGTAAACACTGAAGCTTTCTTT.

This CDR3 reads CAWSEEAGPLSYNEQFF. CDR3 nucleotide sequence: TGTGCCTGGAGTGAAGAAGCGGGCCCCCTCTCCTACAATGAGCAGTTCTTC. The chain combines TRBV30 with TRBJ2-1, with a weak D call TRBD2 (6 bases). The CDR3 is made up of 17 amino acids. V was cut by 1 base and J by 0 bases, with 16 bases left in between. The germline CDR1 and CDR2 sequences are GTSNPN and SVGIG (reference sequence).

The CDR3 region has the DNA TGCAGCGTTGAGGGACAGATGAACACTGAAGCTTTCTTT. Residues: CSVEGQMNTEAFF. The chain joins TRBV29-1 to TRBJ1-1; 7 bases align to TRBD1. Per the germline V gene, CDR1 is SQVTM and CDR2 is ANQGSEA. CDR3 size: 13 residues. V lost 3 bases to trimming and J lost 0 bases; unmatched junction nucleotides: 1. Complete variable domain (other parts from reference TRBV29-1 and TRBJ1-1): SAVISQKPSRDICQRGTSLTIQCQVDSQVTMMFWYRQQPGQSLTLIATANQGSEATYESGFVIDKFPISRPNLTFSTLTVSNMSPEDSSIYLCSVEGQMNTEAFFGQGTRLTVV.

The chain carries TRBV4-1 and TRBJ1-2; the match to TRBD1 covers 7 bases. V shed 3 bases, J shed 0 bases, and the junction held 4 bases outside the gene matches. From germline, CDR1 is MGHRA and CDR2 YSYEKL. The CDR3 has 15 residues. CDR3 region: CASSQTGITNYGYTF. The CDR3 DNA sequence: TGCGCCAGCAGCCAGACAGGGATTACTAACTATGGCTACACCTTC.

The gene calls are TRBV28 and TRBJ1-1; 8 bases line up with TRBD1. With 2 bases clipped from V and 4 bases from J, the junction kept 6 bases outside the gene matches. The CDR3 is 15 residues long. Germline values: CDR1 MDHEN, CDR2 SYDVKM. The CDR3 loop is CASSLPQGAGTEAFF. The CDR3 coding sequence is TGTGCCAGCAGTTTACCTCAGGGGGCTGGCACTGAAGCTTTCTTT.

The chain couples TRBV24-1 to TRBJ2-1, with TRBD2 matching 16 bases. V was clipped by 6 bases and J by 6 bases; unmatched bases: 10. The germline V gene has CDR1 KGHDR and CDR2 SFDVKD. The CDR3 has 18 amino acids. CDR3 coding DNA: TGTGCCACCAGTCAGGGGGGCGGGACTAGCGGGAGGGGCAATGAGCAGTTCTTC. Amino acids: CATSQGGGTSGRGNEQFF.

This clone was found once. Other DNA sequences in this sample translate to the same CDR3. This chain connects TRBV11-2 to TRBJ1-1; D not certain. CDR3 length: 14 residues. Trimming took off 1 base at V and 1 base at J, with 7 bases between the two ends. CDR1 and CDR2 from the germline V gene are SGHAT and FQNNGV. The CDR3, as DNA: TGTGCCAGCAGCTTAGTACCAGGGAACACTGAAGCTTTCTTT. It is translated as CASSLVPGNTEAFF.

The chain links TRBV5-1 to TRBJ1-1; TRBD1 matches at 7 bases. The junction had 6 bases not matched to a gene; V was cut back by 2 bases and J by 5 bases. CDR1 is SGHRS, CDR2 YFSETQ, per germline. The CDR3 runs to 14 residues. The CDR3 DNA follows: TGCGCCAGCAGCTTCCTACAGGGGAGTACTGAAGCTTTCTTT. Protein: CASSFLQGSTEAFF.

The rearrangement uses TRBV9 and TRBJ1-2; D not certain. This CDR3 region has 15 residues. The V gene lost 4 bases and the J gene lost 2 bases, with 15 bases spanning the gap. Looked up from germline, CDR1 is SGDLS and CDR2 is YYNGEE. CDR3 amino acids: CASSSAGATNYGYTF. The CDR3 bases are TGTGCCAGCAGCTCGGCGGGAGCGACGAACTATGGCTACACCTTC.

In the case of this clone: The same CDR3 is also encoded by other DNA sequences in this sample. The genes are TRBV15 and TRBJ1-6; unclear D gene. From germline, CDR1 is LNHNV and CDR2 YYDKDF (reference sequence). V lost 0 bases to trimming and J lost 6 bases, with 6 bases between them. CDR3 length: 14 residues. The DNA for the CDR3 is TGTGCCACCAGCAGAGATAGGAGTAATTCACCCCTCCACTTT. It yields the protein CATSRDRSNSPLHF.

The chain is built from TRBV4-1 and TRBJ1-5; a weak D match, TRBD1 (5 bases). Between the trimmed V and J ends, which lost 1 base and 0 bases, there was a span of 10 bases. Germline values: CDR1 MGHRA, CDR2 YSYEKL. There are 16 residues in the CDR3. Written as DNA, the CDR3 is TGCGCCAGCAGCCAAGGAGCAGGGTATAGCAATCAGCCCCAGCATTTT. Its protein is CASSQGAGYSNQPQHF.

This chain connects TRBV3-1 (or the pseudogene TRBV3-2) to TRBJ1-2, with 8 bases lining up with TRBD1. CDR1 LGHDT and CDR2 YNNKEL come from the germline V gene (reference sequence). Losses at the gene ends were 0 bases for V and 12 bases for J; bases not matched to a gene: 9. The length of the CDR3 is 14 residues. In DNA, the CDR3 is TGTGCCAGCAGCCAAGAAGGTTCGACAGGGGTACACACCTTC. Its translation is CASSQEGSTGVHTF.